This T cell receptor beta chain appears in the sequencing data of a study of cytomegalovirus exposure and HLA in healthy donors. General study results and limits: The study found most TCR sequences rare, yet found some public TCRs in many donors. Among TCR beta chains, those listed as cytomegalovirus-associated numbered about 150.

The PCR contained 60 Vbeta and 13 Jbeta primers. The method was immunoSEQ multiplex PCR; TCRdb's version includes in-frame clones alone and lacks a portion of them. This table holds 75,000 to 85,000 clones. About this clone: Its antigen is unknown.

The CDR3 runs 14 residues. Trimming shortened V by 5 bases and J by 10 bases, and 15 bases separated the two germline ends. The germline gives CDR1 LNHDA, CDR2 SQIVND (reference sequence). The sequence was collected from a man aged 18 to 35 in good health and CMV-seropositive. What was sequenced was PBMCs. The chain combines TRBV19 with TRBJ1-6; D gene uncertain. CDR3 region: CASSLATGISPLHF. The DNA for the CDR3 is TGTGCCAGTAGTCTCGCGACGGGGATATCACCCCTCCACTTT.